This TCR beta chain was sequenced in a study of T cells expressing NK-cell markers. Germline V CDR1 and CDR2: KGHDR, SFDVKD. CDR3 length equals 13 residues. TCRdb reprocessed the 5' RACE reads, with one entry per CDR3 protein and no DNA. The listing contains about 370,000 distinct CDR3 sequences. This sequence joins TRBV24-1 and TRBJ2-1; absent DNA, TCRdb's TRBD2 call cannot be checked. Sequences were obtained from blood T cells: a sorted CD56 or NKG2C T cell subset, CD4+ or CD8+ T cells, or bulk PBMC T cells (not recorded which). This receptor was identified in a woman aged 45 to 65 in good health. The CDR3 protein is CATSDSGPNEQFF.